This T cell receptor (beta chain) was recorded in a study of T cell responses to AZD1222 COVID-19 vaccine. Findings of the study overall: After the peak T cell response, and only then, were repertoires sampled. Spike-specific TCR depth and breadth grew after two AZD1222 doses. Seropositive at baseline were only 5 to 7 AZD1222 recipients.

For this clone: Its antigen is undetermined.

The CDR3 loop spans 16 amino acids. V shed 4 bases and J 3 bases; nucleotides not matched to a gene: 8. Per germline, CDR1 LGHNA and CDR2 YNFKEQ. Sequencing was performed with immunoSEQ multiplex PCR; in TCRdb, only in-frame clones are kept and a portion is missing. Of approximately 110,000 clones listed, more than 75% were seen once; the top ten hold roughly 7.7%. The clonotype was recovered from an adult in good health. The chain employs TRBV4-2 and TRBJ1-5, with 8 bases lining up with TRBD1. The sequencing used peripheral blood, collected on day 0 of AZD1222 vaccination. The CDR3 DNA reads TGTGCCAGCAGCCCCGTTTCGGACAGGGACAATCAGCCCCAGCATTTT. Its protein product is CASSPVSDRDNQPQHF.